This TCR beta chain was found in a study of beta chain features in type 1 diabetes. Study-level findings and limits: Shortening of TCRB CDR3s, moderate but significant, appeared in all four CD4+ subsets of Type 1 diabetes patients.

CDR1 is GTSNPN, CDR2 SVGIG, per germline (reference sequence). Trimming cost V 5 bases and J 0 bases; bases outside gene matches: 5. The CDR3 loop spans 14 amino acids. cDNA synthesis used the whole RNA isolate, giving expressed TCRB sequences. Here immunoSEQ multiplex PCR was the method, and the copy in TCRdb shows in-frame clones only, minus some. Of some 150,000 clones listed, 10% to 15% are singletons. As for this clone: As yet, its antigen is unknown.

Staining for CD45RO/CCR7/CD25/CD127/CD95/CD27 allowed sorting of CD4+ naive, central memory, regulatory and stem cell-like memory cells. Sequenced input: central memory CD4+ T cells from blood. V gene TRBV30 combines with J gene TRBJ2-7; 9 nucleotides match TRBD1. This TCR was recovered from a man aged 18 to 29 with type 1 diabetes. The CDR3 sequence: CAWERTGASYEQYF. DNA for the CDR3: TGTGCCTGGGAACGGACAGGGGCCTCCTACGAGCAGTACTTC.